The rows below give T cell receptor beta chains drawn from one sample of a study of CD8+ T cells in alopecia areata. Method: immunoSEQ multiplex PCR; TCRdb's copy keeps in-frame clones and lacks some. The profile shows about 160,000 clones, 87% of them singletons. The specimen was CD8+ T cells sorted from blood, collected at week 0. These receptors originate from a human donor with alopecia areata. The CDR3 runs from the conserved cysteine through the conserved F or W. Each record gives: clone size, V gene, J gene, D gene, CDR3 length, CDR3 DNA, CDR3 protein. The D gene is left open where the match is weak. For some rows the clone size is stated as once, few or many, or as a class when expanded; others skip it.

clone size: -; V gene: TRBV30; J gene: TRBJ2-7; D gene: -; CDR3 length: 13; CDR3 DNA: TGTGCCTGGAGTGTGAGCAGGGGCTACGAGCAGTACTTC; CDR3 protein: CAWSVSRGYEQYF
clone size: -; V gene: TRBV27; J gene: TRBJ2-7; D gene: TRBD1; CDR3 length: 14; CDR3 DNA: TGTGCCAGCAGTTCTACGGGACAGCTTTACGAGCAGTACTTC; CDR3 protein: CASSSTGQLYEQYF
clone size: once; V gene: TRBV29-1; J gene: TRBJ2-7; D gene: -; CDR3 length: 13; CDR3 DNA: TGCAGCGTTGAGAGGGAAACCCCCTACGAGCAGTACTTC; CDR3 protein: CSVERETPYEQYF
clone size: -; V gene: TRBV7-9; J gene: TRBJ2-4; D gene: TRBD1; CDR3 length: 15; CDR3 DNA: TGTGCCAGCAGCATGACTACAGGGGGCAAGGACATTCAGTACTTC; CDR3 protein: CASSMTTGGKDIQYF
clone size: once; V gene: TRBV5-6; J gene: TRBJ1-2; D gene: -; CDR3 length: 11; CDR3 DNA: TGTGCCAGCAGCTTGTCGAGCGGCTACACCTTC; CDR3 protein: CASSLSSGYTF
clone size: few; V gene: TRBV7-8; J gene: TRBJ2-2; D gene: TRBD2; CDR3 length: 15; CDR3 DNA: TGTGCCAGCAGCGACAGCGGGAGTGGCACCGGGGAGCTGTTTTTT; CDR3 protein: CASSDSGSGTGELFF
clone size: -; V gene: TRBV14; J gene: TRBJ2-7; D gene: -; CDR3 length: 11; CDR3 DNA: TGTGCCAGCAGCCAAGGTGGGGTGTGGTACTTC; CDR3 protein: CASSQGGVWYF
clone size: -; V gene: TRBV27; J gene: TRBJ2-1; D gene: TRBD2; CDR3 length: 14; CDR3 DNA: TGTGCCAGCAGTGTAGCGGGAGGTCGCGATGAGCAGTTCTTC; CDR3 protein: CASSVAGGRDEQFF
clone size: -; V gene: TRBV2; J gene: TRBJ2-5; D gene: -; CDR3 length: 12; CDR3 DNA: TGTGCCAGCACCGTGTACCAAGAGACCCAGTACTTC; CDR3 protein: CASTVYQETQYF
clone size: once; V gene: TRBV5-8; J gene: TRBJ1-6; D gene: -; CDR3 length: 15; CDR3 DNA: TGTGCCAGCAGCTTACCGGGACTGTACAATTCACCCCTCCACTTT; CDR3 protein: CASSLPGLYNSPLHF
clone size: -; V gene: TRBV9; J gene: TRBJ2-3; D gene: -; CDR3 length: 15; CDR3 DNA: TGTGCCAGCAGCTCGACAGAGGCCAAGGCAGATACGCAGTATTTT; CDR3 protein: CASSSTEAKADTQYF
clone size: -; V gene: TRBV5-5; J gene: TRBJ2-1; D gene: -; CDR3 length: 13; CDR3 DNA: TGTGCCAGCAGCTTGGAGCGGATAAATGAGCAGTTCTTC; CDR3 protein: CASSLERINEQFF
clone size: -; V gene: TRBV13; J gene: TRBJ1-2; D gene: -; CDR3 length: 16; CDR3 DNA: TGTGCCAGCAGCACCGGACAGTTACCTCCTAACTATGGCTACACCTTC; CDR3 protein: CASSTGQLPPNYGYTF
clone size: -; V gene: TRBV29-1; J gene: TRBJ2-1; D gene: -; CDR3 length: 12; CDR3 DNA: TGCAGCCTTTGGGGCCTCGAGGATGAGCAGTTCTTC; CDR3 protein: CSLWGLEDEQFF
clone size: -; V gene: TRBV2; J gene: TRBJ2-7; D gene: -; CDR3 length: 16; CDR3 DNA: TGTGCCAGCAGTGGTGGCCCGCTAGACTCAAACTACGAGCAGTACTTC; CDR3 protein: CASSGGPLDSNYEQYF
clone size: -; V gene: TRBV6-6; J gene: TRBJ2-1; D gene: TRBD1; CDR3 length: 14; CDR3 DNA: TGTGCCAGCAGTTCAGGGGGCGGCTACAATGAGCAGTTCTTC; CDR3 protein: CASSSGGGYNEQFF
clone size: once; V gene: TRBV9; J gene: TRBJ2-1; D gene: -; CDR3 length: 13; CDR3 DNA: TGTGCCAGCAGCGCTCGTCTATGGGGTGAGCAGTTCTTC; CDR3 protein: CASSARLWGEQFF
clone size: -; V gene: TRBV14; J gene: TRBJ1-1; D gene: TRBD1; CDR3 length: 15; CDR3 DNA: TGTGCCAGCAGCCTGTGGACAGGAGCTAACACTGAAGCTTTCTTT; CDR3 protein: CASSLWTGANTEAFF
clone size: -; V gene: TRBV9; J gene: TRBJ2-7; D gene: TRBD1; CDR3 length: 14; CDR3 DNA: TGTGCCAGCAGTCCGACAGGGCCAACCTACGAGCAGTACTTC; CDR3 protein: CASSPTGPTYEQYF
clone size: -; V gene: TRBV7-9; J gene: TRBJ2-3; D gene: -; CDR3 length: 16; CDR3 DNA: TGTGCCAGCAGCGGCAGAGGGGGAACCAGCACAGATACGCAGTATTTT; CDR3 protein: CASSGRGGTSTDTQYF
clone size: -; V gene: TRBV29-1; J gene: TRBJ2-7; D gene: -; CDR3 length: 13; CDR3 DNA: TGCAGCGTTGAGCGGGACACCCCCTACGAGCAGTACTTC; CDR3 protein: CSVERDTPYEQYF
clone size: once; V gene: TRBV6-1; J gene: TRBJ2-3; D gene: TRBD2; CDR3 length: 19; CDR3 DNA: TGTGCCAGCAGTGAAGAAATGCTAGCGGGAGGGCGGGGCACAGATACGCAGTATTTT; CDR3 protein: CASSEEMLAGGRGTDTQYF
clone size: -; V gene: TRBV11-2; J gene: TRBJ2-3; D gene: -; CDR3 length: 12; CDR3 DNA: TGTGCCAGCAGCTTATGGGGGGATACGCAGTATTTT; CDR3 protein: CASSLWGDTQYF
clone size: -; V gene: TRBV29-1; J gene: TRBJ2-1; D gene: -; CDR3 length: 14; CDR3 DNA: TGCAGCGTTGAGGGACAAGCGACCTACAATGAGCAGTTCTTC; CDR3 protein: CSVEGQATYNEQFF
clone size: -; V gene: TRBV5-1; J gene: TRBJ2-3; D gene: TRBD2; CDR3 length: 15; CDR3 DNA: TGCGCCAGCAGCTTACGCGGGGGAAGCACAGATACGCAGTATTTT; CDR3 protein: CASSLRGGSTDTQYF
clone size: few; V gene: TRBV7-9; J gene: TRBJ2-6; D gene: TRBD1; CDR3 length: 16; CDR3 DNA: TGTGCCAGCAGCTTAATTCCGGGACAGGGGGACAACGTCCTGACTTTC; CDR3 protein: CASSLIPGQGDNVLTF
clone size: -; V gene: TRBV12-5; J gene: TRBJ1-5; D gene: TRBD1; CDR3 length: 15; CDR3 DNA: TGTGCTAGTGAATTGCAGGGGGCCTACAATCAGCCCCAGCATTTT; CDR3 protein: CASELQGAYNQPQHF
clone size: -; V gene: TRBV5-6; J gene: TRBJ2-7; D gene: TRBD2; CDR3 length: 13; CDR3 DNA: TGTGCCAGCAGCTTGTTTAGCGGGGTCGAGCAGTACTTC; CDR3 protein: CASSLFSGVEQYF
clone size: -; V gene: TRBV7-8; J gene: TRBJ2-1; D gene: TRBD2; CDR3 length: 14; CDR3 DNA: TGTGCCAGTGGAGGGGCTAGCGGGAGGAATGAGCAGTTCTTC; CDR3 protein: CASGGASGRNEQFF